This is a list of T cell receptor beta chains from one sample in a study of T cell changes during pregnancy in multiple sclerosis. Assay: immunoSEQ multiplex PCR; the TCRdb copy retains only in-frame clones and omits some. The table lists 40,000 to 55,000 clones, over 90% of them singletons. This material consisted of CD4+ T cells from peripheral blood mononuclear cells, taken after pregnancy. The receptor set was obtained from a female donor in good health, enrolled as a control in a pregnancy study. CDR3s include the opening cysteine and the closing phenylalanine or tryptophan. Each record gives: V gene, clone size, D gene, J gene, CDR3 protein, CDR3 DNA. A D gene is named only where the DNA matches it firmly. Clone sizes are given selectively: once, few, many, or a class where the clone is expanded.

TRBV7-9,.,TRBD1,TRBJ2-1,CASSLGTGGSGEQFF,TGTGCCAGCAGCCTAGGGACAGGGGGAAGCGGTGAGCAGTTCTTC
TRBV7-8,.,TRBD2,TRBJ2-7,CASSSSGLREQYF,TGTGCCAGCAGCTCTAGCGGGTTGAGGGAGCAGTACTTC
TRBV28,.,TRBD2,TRBJ2-1,CASIVSGKSYNEQFF,TGTGCCAGCATCGTAAGCGGGAAATCCTACAATGAGCAGTTCTTC
TRBV11-2,once,.,TRBJ1-2,CASSLDKTWRGYTF,TGTGCCAGCAGCTTAGATAAGACATGGCGAGGCTACACCTTC
TRBV30,.,TRBD1,TRBJ2-7,CALMTGVAYEQYF,TGTGCCCTTATGACAGGGGTAGCCTACGAGCAGTACTTC
TRBV4-1,.,TRBD1,TRBJ1-4,CASSQPPGGIDEKLFF,TGCGCCAGCAGCCAACCCCCAGGGGGGATTGACGAAAAACTGTTTTTT
TRBV5-6,once,TRBD2,TRBJ2-7,CASSPAGGRYEQYF,TGTGCCAGCAGCCCTGCGGGGGGGCGTTACGAGCAGTACTTC
TRBV27,.,TRBD1,TRBJ1-5,CASSLVYRGPQPQHF,TGTGCCAGCAGTTTAGTCTACAGGGGGCCTCAGCCCCAGCATTTT
TRBV18,.,.,TRBJ2-5,CASSQYGTLETQYF,TGTGCCAGCTCACAATACGGGACTCTAGAGACCCAGTACTTC
TRBV18,.,TRBD2,TRBJ2-7,CASSLGLAGGEQYF,TGTGCCAGCTCACTGGGGCTAGCGGGAGGTGAGCAGTACTTC
TRBV27,.,TRBD2,TRBJ2-5,CASSFSGRAAQETQYF,TGTGCCAGCAGTTTTAGCGGGCGGGCGGCGCAAGAGACCCAGTACTTC
TRBV5-6,.,.,TRBJ2-1,CASIVLGPPTPDEQFF,TGTGCCAGCATCGTCTTGGGGCCCCCTACCCCCGATGAGCAGTTCTTC
TRBV18,.,TRBD2,TRBJ2-3,CASSLPVRSREGPRSDTQYF,TGTGCCAGCTCACTACCCGTTCGATCGCGGGAGGGCCCGCGTTCAGATACGCAGTATTTT
TRBV11-1,.,.,TRBJ2-1,CASSWGGAGRHNEQFF,TGTGCCAGCAGTTGGGGTGGGGCGGGAAGGCACAATGAGCAGTTCTTC
TRBV11-1,.,.,TRBJ2-1,CASSLFTSGLAFNEQFF,TGTGCCAGCAGCTTGTTTACCTCGGGACTCGCATTCAATGAGCAGTTCTTC
TRBV5-1,.,TRBD1,TRBJ1-1,CASSVNPGQMNTEAFF,TGCGCCAGCAGCGTAAACCCGGGACAGATGAACACTGAAGCTTTCTTT
TRBV7-8,.,TRBD1,TRBJ1-4,CASSQDRADEKLFF,TGTGCCAGCAGCCAGGACAGGGCGGATGAAAAACTGTTTTTT
TRBV19,.,TRBD1,TRBJ2-2,CASRNRGGELFF,TGTGCCAGTAGAAACAGGGGCGGGGAGCTGTTTTTT
TRBV6-5,.,TRBD1,TRBJ2-1,CASSDRVKGSEQFF,TGTGCCAGCAGCGACAGGGTAAAAGGGAGTGAGCAGTTCTTC
TRBV4-1,.,.,TRBJ2-7,CASSRQAGAGEQYF,TGCGCCAGCAGCCGACAGGCGGGGGCGGGGGAGCAGTACTTC
TRBV2,.,.,TRBJ2-3,CASSPQLLKDTQYF,TGTGCCAGCAGCCCCCAACTCCTCAAAGATACGCAGTATTTT
TRBV5-1,.,.,TRBJ2-7,CASSRQDISYEQYF,TGCGCCAGCAGCAGACAGGACATCTCCTACGAGCAGTACTTC
TRBV2,.,TRBD1,TRBJ1-6,CASSVTGGNSPLHF,TGTGCCAGCAGTGTGACAGGGGGTAATTCACCCCTCCACTTT
TRBV7-3,.,.,TRBJ1-1,CASSLTVTNTEAFF,TGTGCCAGCAGCTTGACAGTCACGAACACTGAAGCTTTCTTT
TRBV30,.,.,TRBJ1-2,CAWSRGRYGYTF,TGTGCCTGGAGTCGAGGCCGCTATGGCTACACCTTC
TRBV1,.,.,TRBJ2-3,CTSSQKAGGSGTTDTQYF,TGCACCAGCAGCCAGAAGGCTGGGGGGAGCGGGACGACAGATACGCAGTATTTT
TRBV18,.,.,TRBJ1-3,CASSSTTGTGNTIYF,TGTGCCAGCTCATCGACGACAGGTACTGGAAACACCATATATTTT
TRBV2,.,TRBD1,TRBJ1-1,CASRRGTGGTEAFF,TGTGCCAGCAGACGCGGGACAGGGGGCACTGAAGCTTTCTTT
TRBV25-1,.,.,TRBJ1-1,CASALWTEAFF,TGTGCCAGCGCACTGTGGACTGAAGCTTTCTTT
TRBV5-5,.,.,TRBJ2-1,CASNTGQSSYNEQFF,TGTGCCAGCAACACCGGACAGAGCTCCTACAATGAGCAGTTCTTC
TRBV6-6,once,TRBD1,TRBJ1-4,CASSITGAKGEKLFF,TGTGCCAGCAGTATTACAGGGGCGAAGGGCGAAAAACTGTTTTTT
TRBV9,.,.,TRBJ2-3,CASSGTRTFTDTQYF,TGTGCCAGCAGCGGCACCCGGACTTTCACAGATACGCAGTATTTT
TRBV6-1,.,.,TRBJ1-2,CASSEGPLGYGYTF,TGTGCCAGCAGTGAAGGTCCGCTAGGCTATGGCTACACCTTC
TRBV27,.,TRBD1,TRBJ2-5,CASSSNDRVQETQYF,TGTGCCAGCAGTTCGAACGACAGGGTGCAAGAGACCCAGTACTTC
TRBV19,.,TRBD2,TRBJ2-1,CASSPRGGTSVNEQFF,TGTGCCAGTAGTCCCCGAGGGGGGACTAGTGTGAATGAGCAGTTCTTC
TRBV5-8,.,TRBD1,TRBJ1-5,CASSFGRGQEYNQPQHF,TGTGCCAGCAGCTTCGGCAGGGGGCAAGAGTACAATCAGCCCCAGCATTTT
TRBV5-1,.,.,TRBJ2-7,CASSLGLAVGEQYF,TGCGCCAGCAGCTTGGGGTTAGCCGTTGGGGAGCAGTACTTC
TRBV29-1,.,TRBD1,TRBJ1-2,CSVEPGGGTYGYTF,TGCAGCGTTGAGCCAGGGGGCGGCACCTATGGCTACACCTTC
TRBV9,.,.,TRBJ2-5,CASSVVASGLATQYF,TGTGCCAGCAGCGTAGTGGCTTCGGGGTTGGCAACCCAGTACTTC
TRBV30,.,TRBD1,TRBJ2-7,CACQGQTYEQYF,TGTGCCTGCCAGGGACAGACCTACGAGCAGTACTTC
TRBV5-1,.,.,TRBJ1-5,CASRGEGGQPQHF,TGCGCCAGCAGAGGGGAGGGCGGTCAGCCCCAGCATTTT
TRBV19,.,.,TRBJ1-1,CASSHVGIKTGKNTEAFF,TGTGCCAGTAGTCACGTTGGGATTAAAACGGGAAAGAACACTGAAGCTTTCTTT
TRBV15,.,.,TRBJ1-1,CATSRDRGMNTEAFF,TGTGCCACCAGCAGAGACAGGGGAATGAACACTGAAGCTTTCTTT
TRBV5-4,.,TRBD2,TRBJ2-7,CASSPTSGGNEQYF,TGTGCCAGCAGCCCGACTAGCGGGGGTAACGAGCAGTACTTC
TRBV5-5,.,.,TRBJ1-1,CASSLGLYWGAVTGSTEAFF,TGTGCCAGCAGCTTGGGCCTTTATTGGGGTGCGGTTACAGGGAGCACTGAAGCTTTCTTT
TRBV6-6,.,.,TRBJ2-3,CASSPLPDTQYF,TGTGCCAGCAGTCCTCTCCCAGATACGCAGTATTTT
TRBV4-2,few,.,TRBJ1-1,CASSQDLGAFF,TGTGCCAGCAGCCAAGATCTCGGAGCTTTCTTT
TRBV7-7,.,TRBD1,TRBJ2-1,CASSGTGTGRDEQFF,TGTGCTAGCAGCGGAACCGGGACAGGGCGAGATGAGCAGTTCTTC
TRBV2,.,.,TRBJ2-2,CASGGSGGPTGELFF,TGTGCCAGCGGGGGGTCAGGGGGGCCCACCGGGGAGCTGTTTTTT
TRBV6-5,.,.,TRBJ1-1,CASSLDRKAFF,TGTGCCAGCAGCCTTGACAGGAAAGCTTTCTTT